This TCR beta chain was identified during a study of blood T cell repertoires in COVID-19. About the research overall: From the United States, Italy and Spain came samples of acute and convalescent COVID-19.

Method: immunoSEQ multiplex PCR; TCRdb's copy keeps in-frame clones and lacks some. The table has over 200,000 clones, about 86% seen once. Source material: peripheral blood. The receptor's source is a man older than 75 with acute or convalescent COVID-19.

CDR3 region: CASSAGTGTYEQYF. The CDR3, as DNA: TGTGCCAGCAGTGCCGGGACAGGGACCTACGAGCAGTACTTC. The gene calls are TRBV2 and TRBJ2-7; TRBD1 agrees at 9 bases. The CDR3 covers 14 residues. Germline V gene lookup returns CDR1 SNHLY and CDR2 FYNNEI. With V trimmed by 4 bases and J by 2 bases, 3 bases remained unmatched.